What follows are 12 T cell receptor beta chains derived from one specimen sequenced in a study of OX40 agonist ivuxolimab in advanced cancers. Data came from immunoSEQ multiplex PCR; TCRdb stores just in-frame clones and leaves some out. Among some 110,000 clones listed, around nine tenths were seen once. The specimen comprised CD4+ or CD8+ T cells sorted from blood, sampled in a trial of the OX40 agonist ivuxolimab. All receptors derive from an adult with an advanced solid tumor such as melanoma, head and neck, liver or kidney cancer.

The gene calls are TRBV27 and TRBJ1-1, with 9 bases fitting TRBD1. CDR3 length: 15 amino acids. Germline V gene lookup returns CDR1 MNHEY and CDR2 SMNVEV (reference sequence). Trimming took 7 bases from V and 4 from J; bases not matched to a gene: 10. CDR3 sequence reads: CASTYRGPGGTEAFF. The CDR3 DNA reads TGTGCCAGCACCTACAGGGGGCCAGGAGGCACTGAAGCTTTCTTT.

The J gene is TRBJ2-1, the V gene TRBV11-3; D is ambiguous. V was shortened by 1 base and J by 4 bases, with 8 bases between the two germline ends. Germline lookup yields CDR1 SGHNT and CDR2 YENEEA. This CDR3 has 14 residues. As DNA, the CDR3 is TGTGCCAGCAGCTTAGGCCAGGAGTACAATGAGCAGTTCTTC. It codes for CASSLGQEYNEQFF.

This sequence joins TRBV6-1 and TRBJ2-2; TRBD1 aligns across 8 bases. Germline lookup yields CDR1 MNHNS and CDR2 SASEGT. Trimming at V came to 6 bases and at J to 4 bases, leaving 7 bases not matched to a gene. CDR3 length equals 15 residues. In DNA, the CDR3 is TGTGCCAGCAGCGCAGGGGGCGCAATCACCGGGGAGCTGTTTTTT. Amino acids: CASSAGGAITGELFF.

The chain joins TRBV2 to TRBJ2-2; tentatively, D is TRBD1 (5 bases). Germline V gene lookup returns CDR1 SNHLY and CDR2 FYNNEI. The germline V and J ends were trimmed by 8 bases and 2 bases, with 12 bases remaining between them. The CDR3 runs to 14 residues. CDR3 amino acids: CASVSQGNTGELFF. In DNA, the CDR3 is TGTGCCAGCGTAAGCCAGGGCAACACCGGGGAGCTGTTTTTT. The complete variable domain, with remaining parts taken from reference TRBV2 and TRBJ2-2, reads EPEVTQTPSHQVTQMGQEVILRCVPISNHLYFYWYRQILGQKVEFLVSFYNNEISEKSEIFDDQFSVERPDGSNFTLKIRSTKLEDSAMYFCASVSQGNTGELFFGEGSRLTVL.

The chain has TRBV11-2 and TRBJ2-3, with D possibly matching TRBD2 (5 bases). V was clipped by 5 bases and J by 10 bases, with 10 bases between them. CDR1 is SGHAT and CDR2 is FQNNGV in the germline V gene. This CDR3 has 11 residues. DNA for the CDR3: TGTGCCAGCAGCCGTCGGGATTCGCAGTATTTT. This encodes CASSRRDSQYF.

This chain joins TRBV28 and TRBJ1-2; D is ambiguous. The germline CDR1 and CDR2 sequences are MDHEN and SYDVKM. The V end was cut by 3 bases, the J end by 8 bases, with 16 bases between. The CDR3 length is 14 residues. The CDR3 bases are TGTGCCAGCAGTTTGGGCGGCCGGAGAGGGGGCTACACCTTC. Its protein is CASSLGGRRGGYTF.

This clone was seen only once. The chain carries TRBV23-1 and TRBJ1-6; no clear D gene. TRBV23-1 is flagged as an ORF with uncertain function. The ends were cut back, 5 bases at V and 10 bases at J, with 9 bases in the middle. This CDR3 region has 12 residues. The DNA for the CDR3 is TGCGCCAGCAGTTTCGGGAGCTCACCCCTCCACTTT. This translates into CASSFGSSPLHF.

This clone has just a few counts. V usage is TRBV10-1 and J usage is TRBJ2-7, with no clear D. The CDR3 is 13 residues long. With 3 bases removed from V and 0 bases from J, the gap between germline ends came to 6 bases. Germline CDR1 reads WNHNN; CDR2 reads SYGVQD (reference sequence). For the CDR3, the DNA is TGCGCCAGCAGTGACCCGAGCTCCTACGAGCAGTACTTC. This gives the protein CASSDPSSYEQYF.

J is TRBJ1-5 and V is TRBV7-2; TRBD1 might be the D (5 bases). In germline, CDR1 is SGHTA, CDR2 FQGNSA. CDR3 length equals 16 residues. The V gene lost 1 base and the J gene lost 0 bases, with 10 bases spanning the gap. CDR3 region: CASSLGQTNSNQPQHF. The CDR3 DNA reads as TGTGCCAGCAGCTTAGGACAGACGAATAGCAATCAGCCCCAGCATTTT. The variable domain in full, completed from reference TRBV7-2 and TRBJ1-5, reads GAGVSQSPSNKVTEKGKDVELRCDPISGHTALYWYRQSLGQGLEFLIYFQGNSAPDKSGLPSDRFSAERTGGSVSTLTIQRTQQEDSAVYLCASSLGQTNSNQPQHFGDGTRLSIL.

The CDR3 loop reads CASRPGSSGVGGANVLTF. For the CDR3, the DNA is TGCGCCAGCCGGCCTGGTTCGAGCGGGGTGGGAGGGGCCAACGTCCTGACTTTC. The rearrangement joins TRBV4-1 to TRBJ2-6; 7 bases align to TRBD2. The CDR3 covers 18 residues. V lost 8 bases, J lost 4 bases, and 17 bases stayed unmatched. In germline, CDR1 is MGHRA, CDR2 YSYEKL.

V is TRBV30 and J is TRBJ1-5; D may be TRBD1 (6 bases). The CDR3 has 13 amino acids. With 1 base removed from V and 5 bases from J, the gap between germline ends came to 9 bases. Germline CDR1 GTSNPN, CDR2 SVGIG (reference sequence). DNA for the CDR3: TGTGCCTGGAGTGGGGGGGCGGATCAGCCCCAGCATTTT. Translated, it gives CAWSGGADQPQHF.

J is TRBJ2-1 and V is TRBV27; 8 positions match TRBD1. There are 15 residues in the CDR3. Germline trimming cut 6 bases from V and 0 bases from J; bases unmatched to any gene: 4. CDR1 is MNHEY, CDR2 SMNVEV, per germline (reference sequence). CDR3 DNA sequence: TGTGCCAGCAGGGGACAGGTCAGCTCCTACAATGAGCAGTTCTTC. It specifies CASRGQVSSYNEQFF.